This T cell receptor beta chain comes out of a study of shared clonotypes between healthy human individuals. Overall study findings and caveats: There were few donors, and this limited the genetic and exposure-history diversity represented. Clonotype sharing among donors, it was expected, would be affected by sequencing depth.

Genomic DNA from unsorted samples was obtained from 70 million to 95 million PBMCs (per sample). Comments on this clone: Its cognate antigen is unknown.

Germline values: CDR1 SGHDN, CDR2 FVKESK. Trimming cost V 4 bases and J 7 bases; bases outside gene matches: 5. The CDR3 is made up of 15 amino acids. The method was immunoSEQ multiplex PCR; TCRdb's version includes in-frame clones alone and lacks a portion of them. The sample consists of approximately 500,000 clones, around 74% of them appearing once. Sequenced: PBMCs. This chain links TRBV14 with TRBJ2-1, with TRBD2 identical over 12 bases. The clonotype comes from a woman in her forties in good health. Some clones in this sample may be carry-over from other donors' samples. The CDR3 spells CASSPGTSGWNEQFF. In DNA form, the CDR3 reads TGTGCCAGCAGCCCCGGGACTAGCGGGTGGAATGAGCAGTTCTTC.